This T cell receptor beta chain was sequenced in a study of cytomegalovirus exposure and HLA in healthy donors (dated by TCRdb to about 2017). General notes on the study: An earlier analysis of around 600 of the donors reported about 250 Gb of sequence data and roughly 110 million unique TCR beta sequences from about 179 million T cells. Along with the approximately 700-subject first cohort, a separate validation cohort of about 110 different subjects was used. Every repertoire in the discovery cohort had been generated on one and the same sequencing platform. Of the roughly 400 genotyped donors, approximately 83% fell in the genetic ancestry cluster associated with self-reported Caucasian donors. To decide whether each TCR beta V gene segment behaved as functional or pseudogenic, an earlier analysis of 587 of the donors relied on high-throughput TCR beta sequencing. HLA typing included class I and class II loci at four-digit resolution. The study aimed to test whether cataloging public T cell receptors could reveal signatures of past pathogen exposure. On average, about 200,000 unique TCR beta nucleotide sequences were sequenced per donor among about 400 genotyped donors of the cohort, with 15% to 20% of those sequences being non-productive. Donor age, sex, ethnicity and CMV serostatus were compiled together with the repertoire data. The T cell repertoires of around 730 subjects were profiled by immunosequencing and related to cytomegalovirus serostatus. Roughly 300 gigabases of sequencing data and approximately 92 million unique TCR sequences made up an early release that covered approximately 650 HLA-typed donors. A later genetic analysis took genome-wide SNP genotypes for about 60% of the roughly 670 donors and used that subset as a discovery cohort. To predict cytomegalovirus infection status, the study combined high-throughput TCR immunosequencing, statistical association of individual TCRs with disease status, and machine learning. In a later analysis, previously published TCR beta repertoires from roughly 710 donors were re-analyzed and high-resolution HLA genotyping was added so that TCR occurrence patterns could be studied. The number of donors typed differed by locus, with 629-630 for A, B, C, DRB1 and DQB1, around 520 for DQA1, approximately 570 for DPA1, and about 450 for DPB1. About 5 DR-DQ haplotypes were handled as single units for association and clustering, since linkage in the cohort was strong. Rather than drawing on any new phenotypic data, the later analysis identified candidate immune exposures from TCR beta sequences and the way those sequences occurred across donors. Results and caveats for the whole study, not just this receptor: A later genetic analysis associated a missense DCLRE1C variant with V-gene and J-gene trimming of TCR beta chains, and an independent cohort replicated the association. Some IMGT-functional V segments, including TRBV6-2 and TRBV6-3, could not be told apart with the 87-base-pair reads, so those segments were excluded. Broadly in line with IMGT annotations, most TCR beta V segments showed up in productive rearrangements about 87% or about 30% of the time in an earlier analysis of 587 of the donors. Most TCR sequences were seen in very few donors, while some public TCRs were found in many individuals. The cohort was sequenced for TCR beta chains only, and without alpha or paired-chain data the features that could be detected were limited. About 17 rarely observed V segments, including chromosome 9 orphons, were excluded from the earlier analysis of about 600 of the donors because counts were too low. When HLA alleles, especially DR and DQ, strongly co-occurred, TCR associations were difficult to assign to individual alleles. Immune exposure information for the cohort was limited to CMV serostatus. The study gave a list of some 150 TCR beta chains associated with cytomegalovirus. Because HLA typing was unavailable for some donors at each locus, only the typed subset was used in association tests. A group of highly shared sequence variants was considered likely to be a technical artifact of the sequencing pipeline. A later analysis found that HLA-associated TCR beta chains were more clonally expanded and had lower generation probabilities than equally common non-associated chains. The authors suggested that the approach could potentially be extended to other disease states and immunological phenotypes. According to a later analysis, parvovirus B19, influenza, CMV and Epstein-Barr virus appeared linked to several top co-occurrence clusters. According to a later analysis, TCR association rates differed among HLA loci, with DRB1 alleles showing the most associated TCRs and HLA-C alleles showing the fewest. The classifier was reported to diagnose cytomegalovirus status with high specificity and sensitivity in both the original and validation cohorts. A further reported finding was that TCR beta sequences accurately predicted the HLA-A and HLA-B alleles for most subjects in the first cohort. The presence/absence analyses assumed that sequencing depth was roughly uniform across donors, and that assumption may not be true. In a later analysis, more than 15,000 TCR beta sequences were associated with specific HLA alleles at a false discovery rate of 0.05. Most CMV-associated TCR beta chains appeared to be HLA-restricted in a later analysis, and the HLA associations seemed to be driven largely by CMV exposure. In vitro tests confirmed that a few of the cytomegalovirus-associated TCR beta chains recognize cytomegalovirus antigens. Compared with the approximately 710-donor mean, donors in an Asian-associated ancestry cluster had fewer N-insertions in productive TCRs, according to a later genetic analysis. Correlated functional status among segregating V segments might be attributable to linkage disequilibrium, but an unknown experimental factor could not be ruled out.

Library preparation used the immunoSEQ multiplex PCR assay. The multiplex PCR relied on a mix of 60 forward primers for TCR Vbeta segments and 13 reverse primers for TCR Jbeta segments. A multiplex PCR assay on genomic DNA amplified the CDR3 region of rearranged TCR beta genes. Amplified TCR beta libraries were sequenced as 87-base-pair reads on the Illumina HiSeq System. The published analysis was carried out like this. In a later analysis, around 80 million unique TCR beta chains were counted across the 500 to 850 repertoires, and some 10 million of these chains were shared by at least two donors. Raw reads were error-corrected and collapsed into unique sequences with a nearest-neighbor algorithm that merged closely related sequences to remove PCR and sequencing errors. V, D and J gene segments were assigned by aligning CDR3 sequences to IMGT reference sequences. For a sequence to be retained, a match of at least six nucleotides to both a V gene segment and a J gene segment was required. Rearrangements were classified as productive when the CDR3 lacked stop codons and remained in frame with V and J, and all other rearrangements were classified as non-productive. CDR3 was defined by IMGT convention, running from the second conserved V-encoded cysteine to the conserved J-encoded phenylalanine. The earlier analysis of 500 to 600 of the donors excluded sequences that lacked an unambiguous match to a single V gene segment. An earlier analysis of a few hundred of the donors called V segments functional above 56.7% productive rearrangements and segregating when the between-donor standard deviation exceeded 5%. A statistical classification framework was developed to diagnose cytomegalovirus status using the catalog of TCR beta chain sequences. A later analysis assigned V and J genes by comparing TCR nucleotide sequences with IMGT/GENE-DB human TR gene sequences. A later analysis assigned CDR3 sequences and most-parsimonious VDJ recombination scenarios with the TCRdist pipeline. A later analysis defined each TCR beta chain by its CDR3 amino acid sequence plus V-gene family, and excluded reads lacking a unique V-gene family. To address suspected cross-contamination and a sequencing artifact, a later analysis removed 450 to 700 highly shared, low-generation-probability nucleotide sequences. For each public chain, a later analysis derived a clonal expansion index from normalized ranks of inferred template counts within each repertoire. Generation probabilities in a later analysis came from a VDJ recombination model fitted to out-of-frame rearrangements, and those results were checked against IGoR. Hypergeometric tests were used in a later analysis to score TCR-TCR, TCR-HLA and TCR-CMV co-occurrence, with a repertoire-size bias correction applied to the TCR pairs. In a later analysis, false discovery rates were estimated by permuting HLA or CMV assignments 20 times. In a later analysis, co-occurring TCRs were grouped with DBSCAN, and TCRdist sequence similarity was added when clustering was performed within HLA-allele-positive subsets. Repertoires with fewer than 30,000 or more than 120,000 public chains were left out of co-occurrence clustering, as were about 5 repertoires with anomalous nucleotide sharing. TCRdb holds this immuneACCESS table with in-frame rearrangements only. Some clones are missing; in checked studies, unresolved V genes explain under half, and the rest has no known cause. The DNA was the basis for D and trimming; V, J and clone size are from that table. This sample gives 100,000 or so clones in total; around 76% of them show up just once. Of the sample, about 9.4% is held by the ten largest clones.

In total, 666 healthy bone marrow donors made up the cohort. All cohort members were sampled while nominally healthy, although unrecorded immune exposures were likely present. The donor was CMV seropositive and was included in the group of approximately 300 seropositive cohort members. A peripheral blood sample was collected from each donor, and TCR beta sequencing was performed on peripheral blood mononuclear cells. Genomic DNA was extracted from the blood cell samples with the Qiagen DNeasy Blood Extraction Kit. From a lookup of the germline V gene, CDR1 and CDR2 are LGHNA and YSLEER. From the cysteine through the phenylalanine, the CDR3 covers 16 amino acids. Only CDR3 DNA remains: 48 bases, in frame from the first base. The germline V and J ends show losses of 1 base and 1 base respectively, and no gene match explains 3 bases of the junction. Concerning this clone: Its antigen remains undetermined. The sample holds no much larger clone one base away, and base qualities are not on file.

The V and J genes are TRBV4-3 and TRBJ2-3, and TRBD2 matches 9 of the central bases. The source of this sequence is a young man in good health and CMV-seropositive. Source material: PBMCs. The nucleotides are TGCGCCAGCAGCCAAGGGGTAGCGGGGGGCACAGATACGCAGTATTTT. It is translated as CASSQGVAGGTDTQYF.